This T cell receptor (beta chain) stems from a study of T cell changes during pregnancy in multiple sclerosis. Sequencing used immunoSEQ multiplex PCR; TCRdb keeps in-frame clones, though not all of them. The table includes tens of thousands of clones, 92% detected once. This CDR3 has 19 residues. Losses at the gene ends were 6 bases for V and 4 bases for J; bases not matched to a gene: 21. In germline, CDR1 is ENHRY, CDR2 SYGVKD. The source of this sequence is a female donor in good health, enrolled as a control in a pregnancy study. The gene calls are TRBV10-3 and TRBJ2-3; 8 bases agree with TRBD2. The material was CD4+ T cells from peripheral blood mononuclear cells, obtained after pregnancy. The CDR3 DNA reads TGTGCCATCAGAAAGGGACTGCCATTCATCGGGGGGGTCGCAGATACGCAGTATTTT. This encodes CAIRKGLPFIGGVADTQYF.